The following is a TCR beta chain sequence with its context. Its specificity is unknown. For repertoire sequencing, the TCR beta CDR3 regions were amplified from RNA transcripts. The library came from an HTBI-primed first-round RT-PCR and a second-round multiplex PCR. TCRdb re-derived calls from the multiplex PCR reads in MiXCR, one entry per CDR3 protein. Among about 210,000 distinct CDR3 sequences, around 30% were seen once, and the ten largest hold about 8.2%. These data belong to a study of Graves' ophthalmopathy and Graves' hyperthyroidism. Study results and limitations: The 13-signature model separated ophthalmopathy from stable hyperthyroidism at roughly 88% sensitivity and nearly 83% specificity. Its predictions of ophthalmopathy progression gave the model roughly 71% sensitivity and almost 75% specificity.

The source of the PBMCs was less than 12 ml of fresh peripheral blood. This CDR3 region has 13 residues. V gave up 7 bases and J gave up 4 bases; unmatched junction bases: 6. Germline values: CDR1 MNHNS, CDR2 SASEGT. Sequenced sample: peripheral blood. V and J are TRBV6-1 and TRBJ1-1; TRBD1 matches 7 bases. The TCR originated in a man aged 50 to 59 with Graves' ophthalmopathy. CDR3 residues: CASTPGGATEAFF. DNA for the CDR3: TGTGCCAGCACCCCAGGGGGAGCCACTGAAGCTTTCTTT.